Listed below are T cell receptor beta chains from one sample, sequenced in a study of cytomegalovirus exposure and HLA in healthy donors. The method was immunoSEQ multiplex PCR; TCRdb's version includes in-frame clones alone and lacks a portion of them. The table includes 140,000 or so clones, 61% detected once. The sample comprised PBMCs. The origin of the receptors is a male donor in good health and CMV-seronegative. The CDR3 runs from the conserved cysteine through the conserved F or W. The D gene is left open where the match is weak. Size is omitted from some rows. Given values are once, few, many or a class for expanded clones.

J gene,D gene,clone size,V gene,CDR3 protein,CDR3 DNA
TRBJ2-2,TRBD1,.,TRBV27,CASSSIIRRGTGELFF,TGTGCCAGCAGTTCCATAATTCGCAGGGGGACCGGGGAGCTGTTTTTT
TRBJ2-5,TRBD1,few,TRBV6-1,CASTGQGEETQYF,TGTGCCAGCACGGGACAGGGGGAGGAGACCCAGTACTTC
TRBJ2-3,.,.,TRBV7-2,CASSLAPRDTQYF,TGTGCCAGCAGCTTAGCCCCTAGAGATACGCAGTATTTT
TRBJ1-6,TRBD1,.,TRBV5-4,CASSLATGALQSPLHF,TGTGCCAGCAGCTTGGCGACAGGGGCACTCCAATCACCCCTCCACTTT
TRBJ2-2,.,.,TRBV5-1,CASSLELQGLNTGELFF,TGCGCCAGCAGCTTGGAGTTACAGGGCCTGAACACCGGGGAGCTGTTTTTT
TRBJ1-5,TRBD1,few,TRBV19,CASSMDRNQPQHF,TGTGCCAGTAGTATGGACAGGAATCAGCCCCAGCATTTT
TRBJ1-1,TRBD1,.,TRBV5-1,CASSFQQGSGEAFF,TGCGCCAGCAGCTTCCAACAGGGGTCGGGTGAAGCTTTCTTT
TRBJ1-6,.,few,TRBV18,CASSPGGVNSPLHF,TGTGCCAGCTCACCAGGGGGGGTTAATTCACCCCTCCACTTT
TRBJ1-5,TRBD1,.,TRBV28,CASSLPGGSNQPQHF,TGTGCCAGCAGTTTACCAGGGGGGAGCAATCAGCCCCAGCATTTT
TRBJ2-1,TRBD2,few,TRBV10-3,CATSPGGGNNEQFF,TGTGCCACCTCCCCGGGGGGGGGCAACAATGAGCAGTTCTTC
TRBJ1-2,.,.,TRBV5-4,CASSSGVGKYYGYTF,TGTGCCAGCAGCTCGGGGGTAGGGAAGTACTATGGCTACACCTTC
TRBJ2-5,TRBD1,few,TRBV11-1,CASSLTGQFQETQYF,TGTGCCAGCAGCTTAACGGGACAGTTCCAAGAGACCCAGTACTTC
TRBJ2-7,TRBD2,.,TRBV14,CASSQKLAGGYEQYF,TGTGCCAGCAGCCAAAAACTAGCGGGGGGCTACGAGCAGTACTTC
TRBJ2-1,TRBD1,.,TRBV7-2,CASSWTGPNEQFF,TGTGCCAGCAGCTGGACAGGGCCCAATGAGCAGTTCTTC
TRBJ2-1,TRBD1,.,TRBV27,CASSLGQSYNEQFF,TGTGCCAGCAGTTTGGGACAGTCCTACAATGAGCAGTTCTTC
TRBJ1-4,TRBD1,.,TRBV18,CASSPKRQGALGEKLFF,TGTGCCAGCTCCCCCAAAAGACAGGGGGCGCTTGGTGAAAAACTGTTTTTT
TRBJ2-3,TRBD2,few,TRBV4-3,CASSQGGLRTDTQYF,TGCGCCAGCAGCCAAGGGGGACTACGCACAGATACGCAGTATTTT
TRBJ1-4,.,.,TRBV27,CASTLKLRHPNEKLFF,TGTGCCAGCACCCTAAAACTCAGACACCCTAATGAAAAACTGTTTTTT
TRBJ1-4,.,once,TRBV5-6,CASSLGQGWEKLFF,TGTGCCAGCAGCTTAGGGCAGGGTTGGGAAAAACTGTTTTTT
TRBJ2-3,TRBD2,.,TRBV7-9,CASSGRLAWSTDTQYF,TGTGCCAGCAGCGGCAGACTAGCGTGGAGCACAGATACGCAGTATTTT
TRBJ2-7,TRBD1,.,TRBV29-1,CSAVEDRDYEQYF,TGCAGCGCGGTTGAGGACAGGGACTACGAGCAGTACTTC
TRBJ2-7,TRBD1,.,TRBV5-1,CASRLQGERSYEQYF,TGCGCCAGCAGACTACAGGGGGAACGGTCCTACGAGCAGTACTTC
TRBJ2-2,.,.,TRBV6-1,CASSDSQNTGELFF,TGTGCCAGCAGTGATAGTCAGAACACCGGGGAGCTGTTTTTT
TRBJ1-6,TRBD1,once,TRBV7-6,CASSRTSDRGNSPLHF,TGTGCCAGCAGCCGAACTTCGGACAGGGGTAATTCACCCCTCCACTTT
TRBJ2-5,.,.,TRBV18,CASSPSRFGETQYF,TGTGCCAGCTCACCCTCCCGGTTCGGGGAGACCCAGTACTTC
TRBJ1-5,.,.,TRBV11-3,CASSPSREGGNQPQHF,TGTGCCAGCAGCCCGAGCAGGGAAGGAGGCAATCAGCCCCAGCATTTT
TRBJ2-5,.,.,TRBV4-2,CASSASRGYQETQYF,TGTGCCAGCAGCGCGAGCCGGGGGTACCAAGAGACCCAGTACTTC
TRBJ1-1,.,.,TRBV6-5,CASTRGGSGTEAFF,TGTGCCAGCACCCGCGGGGGATCGGGCACTGAAGCTTTCTTT
TRBJ2-1,.,once,TRBV11-3,CASSPGTYNEQFF,TGTGCCAGCAGCCCCGGGACCTACAATGAGCAGTTCTTC
TRBJ2-7,.,.,TRBV15,CATNRDATYEQYF,TGTGCCACCAACAGAGATGCGACTTACGAGCAGTACTTC
TRBJ1-2,.,.,TRBV10-3,CAIRSQAGNYGYTF,TGTGCCATCAGGAGTCAGGCGGGTAACTATGGCTACACCTTC
TRBJ2-7,.,.,TRBV7-9,CASSREYEQYF,TGTGCCAGCAGCCGCGAATACGAGCAGTACTTC
TRBJ1-5,.,.,TRBV19,CASSGSSQPQHF,TGTGCCAGTAGCGGGAGTAGTCAGCCCCAGCATTTT